The 5 T cell receptor beta chains below come from one sample, sequenced in a study of cytomegalovirus exposure and HLA in healthy donors. The PCR ran on 60 Vbeta and 13 Jbeta primers. Profiled with immunoSEQ multiplex PCR; TCRdb holds only in-frame clones, not every one. Here the sample spans 180,000 or so clones, around three quarters being singletons. The sequencing input was PBMCs. The receptors stem from a young woman in good health and CMV-seropositive.

Here the CDR3 DNA reads TGTGCCTGGCAGGGGGCGAAGGGAAACACCATATATTTT. It encodes CAWQGAKGNTIYF. This rearrangement joins TRBV30 to TRBJ1-3, with 8 bases matching TRBD1. There are 13 residues in the CDR3. After removal of 5 bases from V and 4 bases from J, the junction contained 4 bases not matched to a gene. The germline CDR1 and CDR2 sequences are GTSNPN and SVGIG (reference sequence).

The rearrangement joins TRBV27 to TRBJ1-1; no definite D call. Trimming left V 6 bases short and J 2 bases short, with 10 bases between. The CDR3 is made up of 13 amino acids. Germline values: CDR1 MNHEY, CDR2 SMNVEV (reference sequence). The CDR3 spells CASSLPGNTEAFF. The CDR3, as DNA: TGTGCCAGCAGCTTACCAGGTAACACTGAAGCTTTCTTT.

This clone was recorded only once. V usage is TRBV5-1 and J usage is TRBJ1-2, with D possibly being TRBD1 (6 bases). V was clipped by 4 bases and J by 4 bases, with 14 bases between them. Per germline, CDR1 SGHRS and CDR2 YFSETQ. The CDR3 has 14 amino acids. In DNA form, the CDR3 reads TGCGCCAGCAGCCCACGGACAGACAGCTATGGCTACACCTTC. Translation: CASSPRTDSYGYTF.

The CDR3 region has the DNA TGTGCCAGCTCACCTACTAGGCAAGAGACCCAGTACTTC. This translates into CASSPTRQETQYF. V and J are TRBV18 and TRBJ2-5; TRBD2 might be the D (5 bases). The germline V gene encodes CDR1 KGHSH and CDR2 LQKENI. With 3 bases removed from V and 2 bases from J, the gap between germline ends came to 7 bases. The CDR3 contains 13 residues.

The chain joins TRBV6-6 to TRBJ2-7; tentatively, D is TRBD1 (5 bases). Germline assignment: CDR1 MNHNY and CDR2 SVGAGI (reference sequence). The germline V and J ends were trimmed by 3 bases and 2 bases, with 14 bases remaining between them. This CDR3 spans 15 amino acids. The CDR3 bases are TGTGCCAGCAGTTATGTCGCAGGGATAACCTACGAGCAGTACTTC. Its protein product is CASSYVAGITYEQYF.